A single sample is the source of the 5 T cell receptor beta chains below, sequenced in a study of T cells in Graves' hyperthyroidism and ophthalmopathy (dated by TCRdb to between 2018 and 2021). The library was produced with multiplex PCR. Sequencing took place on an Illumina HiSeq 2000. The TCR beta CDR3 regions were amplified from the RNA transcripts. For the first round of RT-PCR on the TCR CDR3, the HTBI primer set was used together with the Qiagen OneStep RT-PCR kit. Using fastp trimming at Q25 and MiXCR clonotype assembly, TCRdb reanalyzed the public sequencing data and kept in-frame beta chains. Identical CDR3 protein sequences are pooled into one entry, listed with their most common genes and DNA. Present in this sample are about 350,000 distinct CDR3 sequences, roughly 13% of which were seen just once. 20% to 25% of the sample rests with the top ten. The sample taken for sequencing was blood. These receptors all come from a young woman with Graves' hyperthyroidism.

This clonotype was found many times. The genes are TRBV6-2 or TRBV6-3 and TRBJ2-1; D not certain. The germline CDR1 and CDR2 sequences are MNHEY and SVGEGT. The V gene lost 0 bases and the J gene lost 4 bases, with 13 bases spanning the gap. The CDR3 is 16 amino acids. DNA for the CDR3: TGTGCCAGCAGTTACTCGTCATGGCGGAGATACAATGAGCAGTTCTTC. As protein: CASSYSSWRRYNEQFF.

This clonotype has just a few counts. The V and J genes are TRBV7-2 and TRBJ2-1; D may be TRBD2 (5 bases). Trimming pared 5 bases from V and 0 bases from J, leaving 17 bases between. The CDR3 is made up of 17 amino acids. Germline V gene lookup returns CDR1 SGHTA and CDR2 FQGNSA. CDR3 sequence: CTSSRAPSRSSYNEQFF. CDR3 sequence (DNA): TGTACCAGCAGCCGGGCCCCTAGCAGGAGCTCCTACAATGAGCAGTTCTTC. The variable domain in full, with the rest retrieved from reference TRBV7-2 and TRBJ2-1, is GAGVSQSPSNKVTEKGKDVELRCDPISGHTALYWYRQSLGQGLEFLIYFQGNSAPDKSGLPSDRFSAERTGGSVSTLTIQRTQQEDSAVYLCTSSRAPSRSSYNEQFFGPGTRLTVL.

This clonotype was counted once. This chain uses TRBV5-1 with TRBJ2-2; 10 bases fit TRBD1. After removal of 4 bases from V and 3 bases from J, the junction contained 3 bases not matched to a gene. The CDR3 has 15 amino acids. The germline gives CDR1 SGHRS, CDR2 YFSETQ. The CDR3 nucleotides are TGCGCCAGCAGCCAGGACAGGGGGGACACCGGGGAGCTGTTTTTT. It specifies CASSQDRGDTGELFF. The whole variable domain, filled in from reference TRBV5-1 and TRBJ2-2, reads KAGVTQTPRYLIKTRGQQVTLSCSPISGHRSVSWYQQTPGQGLQFLFEYFSETQRNKGNFPGRFSGRQFSNSRSEMNVSTLELGDSALYLCASSQDRGDTGELFFGEGSRLTVL.

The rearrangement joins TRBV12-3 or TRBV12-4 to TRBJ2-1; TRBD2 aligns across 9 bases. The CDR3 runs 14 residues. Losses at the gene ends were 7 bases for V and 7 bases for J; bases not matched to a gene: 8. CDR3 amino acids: CASIKAGGLNEQFF. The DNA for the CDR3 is TGTGCCAGCATCAAAGCGGGAGGTCTAAATGAGCAGTTCTTC.

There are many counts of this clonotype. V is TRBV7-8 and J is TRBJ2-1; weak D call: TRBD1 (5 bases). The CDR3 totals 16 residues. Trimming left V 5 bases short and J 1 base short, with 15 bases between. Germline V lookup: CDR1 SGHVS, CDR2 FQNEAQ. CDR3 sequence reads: CASSPFRGGSYNEQFF. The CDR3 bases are TGTGCCAGCAGCCCATTTAGGGGTGGGTCCTACAATGAGCAGTTCTTC.